The 23 T cell receptor beta chains listed next were all sequenced from one sample in a study of cytomegalovirus exposure and HLA in healthy donors. The PCR used 60 Vbeta and 13 Jbeta primers. TCRdb keeps only in-frame clones here, not all; method: immunoSEQ multiplex PCR. The profile shows around 130,000 clones, roughly 78% of them singletons. Material for sequencing was PBMCs. The source is a man aged 25 to 45 in good health and CMV-seronegative.

The chain has TRBV10-2 and TRBJ2-7; the D gene is possibly TRBD2 (6 bases). The CDR3 covers 15 residues. From germline, CDR1 is WSHSY and CDR2 SAAADI. Trimming took off 6 bases at V and 2 bases at J, with 17 bases between the two ends. CDR3 loop: CASSYLRGSTYEQYF. CDR3 DNA: TGCGCCAGCAGCTACCTCCGGGGGTCTACCTACGAGCAGTACTTC.

The chain couples TRBV7-2 to TRBJ1-2; possibly TRBD1 for D (5 bases). V dropped 0 bases and J dropped 4 bases, with 12 bases sitting between them. Germline CDR1 reads SGHTA; CDR2 reads FQGNSA. The CDR3 runs 15 residues. The CDR3 is CASSLAGGEVYGYTF. CDR3 sequence (DNA): TGTGCCAGCAGCTTAGCGGGAGGGGAGGTCTATGGCTACACCTTC.

V gene TRBV5-1 combines with J gene TRBJ1-2, with a weak D call TRBD1 (6 bases). Trimming stripped 6 bases from V and 2 bases from J, with 17 bases between. This CDR3 is built from 15 residues. Germline V gene lookup returns CDR1 SGHRS and CDR2 YFSETQ. The CDR3 nucleotides read TGCGCCAGCAACGGGCAACAGGGATCAAACTATGGCTACACCTTC. Encoded protein: CASNGQQGSNYGYTF.

This chain uses TRBV7-9 with TRBJ2-5; D may be TRBD2 (7 bases). The CDR3 runs to 13 residues. Germline V CDR1 and CDR2: SEHNR, FQNEAQ (reference sequence). The ends were cut back, 8 bases at V and 2 bases at J, with 12 bases in the middle. As DNA, the CDR3 is TGTGCCAGCGAAAGGGGGGGGCAAGAGACCCAGTACTTC. Translated: CASERGGQETQYF.

The chain joins TRBV6-4 to TRBJ1-4, with a tentative D call TRBD1 (6 bases). Germline V CDR1 and CDR2: MRHNA, SNTAGT. The CDR3 has 15 residues. V dropped 0 bases and J dropped 3 bases, with 8 bases sitting between them. CDR3 amino acids: CASSDSPGANEKLFF. The CDR3 DNA sequence: TGTGCCAGCAGTGACTCGCCAGGGGCTAATGAAAAACTGTTTTTT.

The rearrangement links TRBV29-1 to TRBJ2-7; tentatively, D is TRBD1 (6 bases). Deletions cut 5 bases from V and 6 bases from J, with 11 bases between. CDR3 size: 11 residues. The germline CDR1 and CDR2 sequences are SQVTM and ANQGSEA. For the CDR3, the DNA is TGCAGCGTTAGTACAGGGACCGAGCAGTACTTC. Amino acids: CSVSTGTEQYF.

The rearrangement uses TRBV28 and TRBJ2-1; tentatively, D is TRBD1 (6 bases). Germline lookup yields CDR1 MDHEN and CDR2 SYDVKM. This CDR3 contains 16 residues. V was pared by 2 bases and J by 4 bases, with 15 bases between. Here the CDR3 reads CASSLQGRGNYNEQFF. The CDR3 DNA sequence: TGTGCCAGCAGTTTACAAGGCAGGGGTAATTACAATGAGCAGTTCTTC.

The chain recombines TRBV18 with TRBJ1-3; 7 nucleotides agree with TRBD1. Germline V gene data show CDR1 as KGHSH and CDR2 as LQKENI. The CDR3 length is 16 residues. V was pared by 5 bases and J by 4 bases, with 11 bases of the junction left unmatched. The CDR3 DNA reads TGTGCCAGCTCAACAGGGGCCCCCTGGGGCGGAAACACCATATATTTT. Protein product: CASSTGAPWGGNTIYF.

The gene calls are TRBV25-1 and TRBJ1-5, with TRBD1 as a possible D gene (5 bases). Per the germline V gene, CDR1 is MGHDK and CDR2 is SYGVNS. CDR3 length equals 13 residues. The ends were cut back, 7 bases at V and 5 bases at J, with 12 bases in the middle. The CDR3 loop is CASNGPGDQPQHF. The CDR3, as DNA: TGTGCCAGCAACGGCCCGGGGGATCAGCCCCAGCATTTT.

J is TRBJ2-7 and V is TRBV11-2; possible D gene TRBD2, 5 bases. Trimming removed 1 base from V and 7 bases from J, with 11 bases in between. Germline values: CDR1 SGHAT, CDR2 FQNNGV. The CDR3 has 13 residues. Written as DNA, the CDR3 is TGTGCCAGCAGCTTAGTTCTAGCCGGGGAGCAGTACTTC. This encodes CASSLVLAGEQYF.

In this sample, this clone turned up once. V and J are TRBV2 and TRBJ2-7; 10 bases line up with TRBD1. The CDR3 has 12 amino acids. The trim removed 6 bases at V and 5 bases at J, leaving 1 base unmatched. In germline, CDR1 is SNHLY, CDR2 FYNNEI. CDR3 coding DNA: TGTGCCAGCAGGGACAGGGGGGACGAGCAGTACTTC. Its protein is CASRDRGDEQYF.

This chain joins TRBV6-5 and TRBJ1-4; a possible D gene is TRBD1 (5 bases). Germline CDR1 is MNHEY and CDR2 is SVGAGI. This CDR3 has 15 amino acids. The V end was cut by 6 bases, the J end by 0 bases, with 11 bases between. Here the CDR3 DNA reads TGTGCCAGCAGGCGACAGTATGCAACTAATGAAAAACTGTTTTTT. The encoded protein is CASRRQYATNEKLFF.

This clone was picked up one time. The rearrangement links TRBV7-9 to TRBJ2-7; 8 bases match TRBD2. J lost 0 bases, V lost 5 bases, and 12 bases had no gene match. The CDR3 contains 17 residues. Germline loops: CDR1 SEHNR, CDR2 FQNEAQ (reference sequence). This CDR3 is CASSPTDGTRNSYEQYF. CDR3 nucleotide sequence: TGTGCCAGCAGCCCCACCGACGGGACTAGGAACTCCTACGAGCAGTACTTC.

The chain is built from TRBV6-5 and TRBJ2-7, with 10 bases lining up with TRBD2. The CDR3 runs to 14 residues. After removal of 6 bases from V and 5 bases from J, the junction contained 7 bases not matched to a gene. Looked up from germline, CDR1 is MNHEY and CDR2 is SVGAGI. CDR3 amino acids: CASRKRGGLHEQYF. The CDR3 bases are TGTGCCAGCAGGAAGCGGGGGGGCCTCCACGAGCAGTACTTC.

This clone was picked up one time. The rearrangement uses TRBV4-1 and TRBJ2-7; the match to TRBD1 covers 10 bases. The V gene's germline CDR1 is MGHRA and CDR2 YSYEKL. The CDR3 runs 16 residues. The junction had 12 bases not matched to a gene; V was cut back by 5 bases and J by 5 bases. The CDR3: CASSKIAGTGVNEQYF. Written as DNA, the CDR3 is TGCGCCAGCAGCAAGATCGCAGGGACAGGGGTCAACGAGCAGTACTTC.

The rearrangement joins TRBV5-4 to TRBJ2-5; 8 nucleotides match TRBD1. V trimming: 5 bases; J trimming: 4 bases; junction bases outside the gene matches: 4. The CDR3 length is 13 residues. The germline V gene has CDR1 SGHNT and CDR2 YYREEE (reference sequence). CDR3 nucleotide sequence: TGTGCCAGCAGTCAGGGGGCTGGAGAGACCCAGTACTTC. This translates into CASSQGAGETQYF. Complete variable domain (other parts from reference TRBV5-4 and TRBJ2-5): ETGVTQSPTHLIKTRGQQVTLRCSSQSGHNTVSWYQQALGQGPQFIFQYYREEENGRGNFPPRFSGLQFPNYSSELNVNALELDDSALYLCASSQGAGETQYFGPGTRLLVL.

This clone was observed a few times. The chain is built from TRBV6-1 and TRBJ1-6, with D maybe TRBD1 (5 bases). Trimming cost V 6 bases and J 10 bases, with 10 bases left between them. CDR1 and CDR2 (germline): MNHNS, SASEGT. This CDR3 is built from 12 residues. The CDR3 nucleotides read TGTGCCAGCAGGGGGACTGGGTCACCCCTCCACTTT. Translating gives CASRGTGSPLHF.

This clone was counted a few times. The same CDR3 is also encoded by other DNA sequences in this sample. This sequence joins TRBV4-3 and TRBJ1-2; 9 bases agree with TRBD1. Trimming cost V 1 base and J 4 bases; bases outside gene matches: 1. The CDR3 is 14 amino acids. Germline values: CDR1 LGHNA, CDR2 YSLEER. CDR3 loop: CASSQGQGGYGYTF. Here the CDR3 DNA reads TGCGCCAGCAGCCAAGGACAGGGGGGCTATGGCTACACCTTC.

The gene calls are TRBV5-1 and TRBJ2-7; 8 nucleotides match TRBD2. The V gene's germline CDR1 is SGHRS and CDR2 YFSETQ. Germline trimming cut 2 bases from V and 1 base from J; bases unmatched to any gene: 8. This CDR3 has 16 residues. DNA of the CDR3: TGCGCCAGCAGCTTCCTCTCAAGCGGGAGTTCCTACGAGCAGTACTTC. Its translation is CASSFLSSGSSYEQYF.

This chain connects TRBV5-1 to TRBJ2-2; 8 nucleotides match TRBD2. This CDR3 has 16 amino acids. Germline assignment: CDR1 SGHRS and CDR2 YFSETQ. V trimming: 0 bases; J trimming: 5 bases; junction bases outside the gene matches: 6. The CDR3 reads CASSLDPAGETGELFF. CDR3 sequence (DNA): TGCGCCAGCAGCTTGGATCCAGCGGGGGAAACCGGGGAGCTGTTTTTT.

The CDR3 DNA follows: TGTGCCAGCACTAGGACAGGGGTCGGAGAGCAGTACTTC. Its translation: CASTRTGVGEQYF. The chain recombines TRBV6-1 with TRBJ2-5, with 9 bases fitting TRBD1. J lost 11 bases, V lost 7 bases, and 11 bases had no gene match. Germline V gene lookup returns CDR1 MNHNS and CDR2 SASEGT. CDR3 length equals 13 residues.

The chain couples TRBV2 to TRBJ1-1, with D maybe TRBD1 (6 bases). The V end was cut by 2 bases, the J end by 11 bases, with 12 bases between. The length of the CDR3 is 12 residues. Germline loops: CDR1 SNHLY, CDR2 FYNNEI. CDR3 nucleotides: TGTGCCAGCAGTGAACAGGGGTATTTGGCTTTCTTT. Its protein product is CASSEQGYLAFF.

This chain connects TRBV6-5 to TRBJ2-2; TRBD1 agrees at 9 bases. Unmatched junction bases numbered 4, after V lost 5 bases and J lost 6 bases. Germline V gene lookup returns CDR1 MNHEY and CDR2 SVGAGI. This CDR3 region has 14 residues. The CDR3 sequence is CASSRQGVAGELFF. The DNA for the CDR3 is TGTGCCAGCAGTAGACAGGGGGTAGCCGGGGAGCTGTTTTTT.